Here is one T cell receptor (beta chain) with its context. Its matching antigen is unknown. The CDR3 consists of 15 residues. V was clipped by 4 bases and J by 9 bases; unmatched bases: 12. Per the germline V gene, CDR1 is LGHDT and CDR2 is YNNKEL (reference sequence). The sample is drawn from a study of T cell responses to AZD1222 COVID-19 vaccine. General observations from the study: Across spike, vaccine-associated CD4 TCRs were found, dominant at 160-218 and 743-854.

Assay: immunoSEQ multiplex PCR; the TCRdb copy retains only in-frame clones and omits some. The sample consists of 150,000 to 200,000 clones, 85% to 95% of them appearing once. The source material was peripheral blood, sampled 28 days after the second AZD1222 dose. This TCR was sampled from an adult who received the AZD1222 COVID-19 vaccine. The chain carries TRBV3-1 (or the pseudogene TRBV3-2) and TRBJ2-4; 7 nucleotides match TRBD2. The chain's CDR3 is CASSREGLEQGIQYF. The CDR3 region has the DNA TGTGCCAGCAGCCGGGAGGGGCTAGAGCAGGGCATTCAGTACTTC.